The T cell receptor (beta chain) described here comes from a study of T-cell memory formation after mild COVID-19. Overall study: The TCR clusters were mostly specific to one donor. Study findings and constraints: CM and EM subsets held most contracting CD4+ clones; EMRA held CD8+ ones. CD4/CD8 balance held among clones contracting day 15 to 85, and later expanders leaned CD4+.

This clonotype showed up just a few times. Its target is not known. The 5'RACE method, run with constant-segment primers, produced TCR alpha and TCR beta cDNA libraries (carrying sample barcodes and UMIs). Using its own MiXCR run on the 5' RACE reads, TCRdb lists one record per CDR3 protein. The sample has under 600,000 distinct CDR3 sequences, about a fifth seen once. The TCR comes from an adult woman who had mild COVID-19 (a few samples of this study predate the infection). Cell type and time point are not known. The sample taken for sequencing was PBMCs or a T cell subset sorted from them (not recorded which).

The CDR3 nucleotides read TGTGCCAGCAGTCGACGAGACCAGGGACAAGAGACCCAGTACTTC. Protein sequence: CASSRRDQGQETQYF. V is TRBV25-1 and J is TRBJ2-5; the D gene is possibly TRBD1 (5 bases). The germline V gene has CDR1 MGHDK and CDR2 SYGVNS. CDR3 length: 15 amino acids. Trimming pared 5 bases from V and 2 bases from J, leaving 15 bases between.